The 28 T cell receptor beta chains below come from one sample, sequenced in a study of shared clonotypes between healthy human individuals. The assay was immunoSEQ multiplex PCR, and TCRdb's table has in-frame clones only and misses some. This sample carries hundreds of thousands of clones, roughly 96% of them seen once, and the ten largest clones take more than 0.085%. CD45RO-negative, CCR7-positively selected cells formed the naive CD8 fraction, excluding terminally differentiated effector memory CD45RA+ cells. Sequenced material: naive CD8+ T cells sorted from blood. These receptors came from a woman aged 30 to 39 in good health.

The chain combines TRBV5-1 with TRBJ1-1; TRBD1 is a possible D gene (6 bases). From germline, CDR1 is SGHRS and CDR2 YFSETQ. Deletions cut 2 bases from V and 11 bases from J, with 22 bases between. This CDR3 is 15 amino acids long. CDR3 sequence (DNA): TGCGCCAGCAGCTTCGGACTGGACAGCCTCTCGGATGCTTTCTTT. It codes for CASSFGLDSLSDAFF.

The genes are TRBV7-9 and TRBJ1-5; 8 nucleotides agree with TRBD1. Germline values: CDR1 SEHNR, CDR2 FQNEAQ (reference sequence). Losses at the gene ends were 4 bases for V and 4 bases for J; bases not matched to a gene: 6. The CDR3 is made up of 15 amino acids. The CDR3 coding sequence is TGTGCCAGCAGCTGGGGACAGGCCTCTAATCAGCCCCAGCATTTT. This gives the protein CASSWGQASNQPQHF.

The V call is TRBV5-1, the J call TRBJ2-1, with 11 bases aligning to TRBD2. V was clipped by 3 bases and J by 4 bases; unmatched bases: 18. CDR1 is SGHRS, CDR2 YFSETQ, per germline. This CDR3 comprises 20 residues. DNA for the CDR3: TGCGCCAGCAGCTGGGGCACAGGGGCCTTTAGCGGGAGGGCATACAATGAGCAGTTCTTC. It codes for CASSWGTGAFSGRAYNEQFF.

This sequence joins TRBV27 and TRBJ2-7; possibly TRBD1 for D (5 bases). The CDR3 runs 14 residues. Germline V CDR1 and CDR2: MNHEY, SMNVEV (reference sequence). V lost 2 bases to trimming and J lost 5 bases, with 13 bases between them. In DNA form, the CDR3 reads TGTGCCAGCAGTTTAGTTAAGGGGTCGCACGAGCAGTACTTC. Encoded protein: CASSLVKGSHEQYF.

The chain recombines TRBV2 with TRBJ2-7; D not certain. The CDR3 sequence is 14 residues long. V was pared by 7 bases and J by 3 bases, with 16 bases between. The germline gives CDR1 SNHLY, CDR2 FYNNEI. The CDR3 coding sequence is TGTGCCAGCAAGTCATCGGCAGGCCGCTACGAGCAGTACTTC. Protein product: CASKSSAGRYEQYF.

This clone has only one observation. The V and J genes are TRBV28 and TRBJ1-5; the D gene is possibly TRBD1 (5 bases). The CDR3 has 15 amino acids. V lost 5 bases, J lost 0 bases, and 11 bases lay in between. Germline CDR1 reads MDHEN; CDR2 reads SYDVKM. CDR3 in amino acids: CASSNWGSSNQPQHF. CDR3 sequence (DNA): TGTGCCAGCAGTAACTGGGGGAGTAGCAATCAGCCCCAGCATTTT.

This clone was picked up one time. The chain recombines TRBV1 with TRBJ1-2. TRBV1 is described as a pseudogene. The CDR3 has 17 amino acids. The CDR3 DNA reads as TGCACCAGCAGCCACCTAGGGGGGGACTCCCTCATGTATGGCTACACCTTC. It codes for CTSSHLGGDSLMYGYTF.

The J gene is TRBJ2-7, the V gene TRBV5-4; the match to TRBD1 covers 11 bases. Looked up from germline, CDR1 is SGHNT and CDR2 is YYREEE (reference sequence). The CDR3 has 14 residues. With V trimmed by 3 bases and J by 7 bases, 6 bases remained unmatched. CDR3 DNA: TGTGCCAGCAGCTGGACAGGGGGCTCGGGGGAGCAGTACTTC. Protein sequence: CASSWTGGSGEQYF.

This sequence joins TRBV19 and TRBJ2-7; 10 bases match TRBD2. Germline V gene sequence: CDR1 LNHDA, CDR2 SQIVND (reference sequence). This CDR3 is 17 amino acids long. V lost 2 bases to trimming and J lost 2 bases; unmatched junction nucleotides: 9. CDR3 coding DNA: TGTGCCAGTAGTATAATGGTAGCGGGAGGCCCGGCCTACGAGCAGTACTTC. It specifies CASSIMVAGGPAYEQYF.

The genes are TRBV7-9 and TRBJ2-5; the match to TRBD1 covers 7 bases. CDR1 is SEHNR and CDR2 is FQNEAQ in the germline V gene (reference sequence). This CDR3 has 16 residues. V trimming: 1 base; J trimming: 0 bases; junction bases outside the gene matches: 5. The CDR3 spells CASSLEGRGYQETQYF. CDR3 bases: TGTGCCAGCAGCTTAGAGGGCAGGGGGTACCAAGAGACCCAGTACTTC. Full variable domain (rest looked up from reference TRBV7-9 and TRBJ2-5): DTGVSQNPRHKITKRGQNVTFRCDPISEHNRLYWYRQTLGQGPEFLTYFQNEAQLEKSRLLSDRFSAERPKGSFSTLEIQRTEQGDSAMYLCASSLEGRGYQETQYFGPGTRLLVL.

The J gene is TRBJ2-7, the V gene TRBV28, with 7 bases matching TRBD1. The CDR3 spans 18 residues. Germline lookup yields CDR1 MDHEN and CDR2 SYDVKM. Losses at the gene ends were 5 bases for V and 1 base for J; bases not matched to a gene: 17. CDR3 DNA sequence: TGTGCCAGCAGTCTACCCCTCCGGACAGGACGTCCTTCCTACGAGCAGTACTTC. This encodes CASSLPLRTGRPSYEQYF.

The V gene is TRBV19, the J gene TRBJ1-5, with 8 bases aligning to TRBD1. The CDR3 runs to 17 residues. Germline CDR1 is LNHDA and CDR2 is SQIVND (reference sequence). Losses at the gene ends were 4 bases for V and 1 base for J; bases not matched to a gene: 9. The CDR3 nucleotides are TGTGCCAGTAGTAACAGACAGGGGATCCTAAGCAATCAGCCCCAGCATTTT. Amino acids: CASSNRQGILSNQPQHF. Combining the CDR3 with reference TRBV19 and TRBJ1-5 gives the whole variable domain DGGITQSPKYLFRKEGQNVTLSCEQNLNHDAMYWYRQDPGQGLRLIYYSQIVNDFQKGDIAEGYSVSREKKESFPLTVTSAQKNPTAFYLCASSNRQGILSNQPQHFGDGTRLSIL.

The chain links TRBV6-5 to TRBJ1-1; D remains unclear. The CDR3 length is 14 residues. Germline V gene data show CDR1 as MNHEY and CDR2 as SVGAGI. Deletions cut 7 bases from V and 1 base from J, with 13 bases between. CDR3 amino acids: CASNLLVGNTEAFF. CDR3 coding DNA: TGTGCCAGCAACCTTTTGGTTGGGAACACTGAAGCTTTCTTT.

The rearrangement joins TRBV5-6 to TRBJ1-1; D unclear. Germline loops: CDR1 SGHDT, CDR2 YYEEEE. Between the trimmed V and J ends, which lost 5 bases and 3 bases, there was a span of 8 bases. CDR3 length: 12 amino acids. CDR3 sequence (DNA): TGTGCCAGCAGTGCAGGCGACACTGAAGCTTTCTTT. Translation: CASSAGDTEAFF.

The chain has TRBV28 and TRBJ2-2, with D possibly TRBD1 on 6 matching bases. V shed 6 bases and J shed 4 bases, with 15 bases lying between them. Germline CDR1 reads MDHEN; CDR2 reads SYDVKM. CDR3 length: 15 amino acids. CDR3: CASSPHTGFTGELFF. In nucleotides, the CDR3 is TGTGCCAGCAGCCCCCACACAGGGTTCACCGGGGAGCTGTTTTTT.

This sequence joins TRBV7-8 and TRBJ2-1; 10 bases match TRBD2. CDR3 length equals 16 residues. The J segment lost 3 bases and the V segment lost 2 bases, leaving 4 bases of the junction unmatched. From germline, CDR1 is SGHVS and CDR2 FQNEAQ. The CDR3 nucleotides are TGTGCCAGCAGCTTAAGGACTAGCGGAGACTACAATGAGCAGTTCTTC. It is translated as CASSLRTSGDYNEQFF.

The chain joins TRBV29-1 to TRBJ2-1; 12 nucleotides align to TRBD2. The V segment lost 6 bases and the J segment 1 base; nucleotides outside the gene matches: 10. The CDR3 is made up of 17 amino acids. Per germline, CDR1 SQVTM and CDR2 ANQGSEA. CDR3 bases: TGCAGCGTGAGGTCCCCTAGCGGGAGGGTTTCCTACAATGAGCAGTTCTTC. Its translation: CSVRSPSGRVSYNEQFF.

This clone was observed a few times. The same CDR3 is also encoded by other DNA sequences in this sample. The chain joins TRBV7-9 to TRBJ2-7; no clear D. The V gene's germline CDR1 is SEHNR and CDR2 FQNEAQ (reference sequence). The CDR3 length is 11 residues. The V and J ends lost 5 bases and 3 bases respectively, with 5 bases between them. In DNA form, the CDR3 reads TGTGCCAGCAGCCCAGGCTACGAGCAGTACTTC. It specifies CASSPGYEQYF.

CDR3 bases: TGTGCCAGCACACAACTGGGGGGCGGCTACAATGAGCAGTTCTTC. This encodes CASTQLGGGYNEQFF. The V call is TRBV27, the J call TRBJ2-1; D may match TRBD1 or TRBD2 (6 bases each). Trimming removed 7 bases at V and 3 bases at J, with 16 bases between. CDR3 length: 15 residues. CDR1 and CDR2 from the germline V gene are MNHEY and SMNVEV (reference sequence).

V gene TRBV27 combines with J gene TRBJ2-2; 8 bases match TRBD2. This CDR3 is 13 amino acids long. Germline V lookup: CDR1 MNHEY, CDR2 SMNVEV (reference sequence). V shed 3 bases and J 6 bases; nucleotides not matched to a gene: 0. The CDR3, as DNA: TGTGCCAGCAGTTTGCGGGAGGCCGGGGAGCTGTTTTTT. Translated: CASSLREAGELFF.

Worth noting for this clone: Additional DNA sequences in this sample encode the identical CDR3. The V gene is TRBV27, the J gene TRBJ2-7; 7 bases match TRBD1. The CDR3 spans 13 residues. The ends lost 5 bases at V and 3 bases at J; junction bases unmatched: 4. The V gene's germline CDR1 is MNHEY and CDR2 SMNVEV (reference sequence). The CDR3 DNA reads as TGTGCCAGCAGTCTGACAGGGAACTACGAGCAGTACTTC. Protein product: CASSLTGNYEQYF.

V gene TRBV29-1 combines with J gene TRBJ1-2; D ambiguous. CDR3 length: 14 residues. CDR1 is SQVTM and CDR2 is ANQGSEA in the germline V gene. Trimming took 5 bases from V and 1 from J, leaving 14 bases between them. Here the CDR3 reads CSVYFAGLNYGYTF. In nucleotides, the CDR3 is TGCAGCGTTTATTTCGCAGGTCTTAACTATGGCTACACCTTC.

Only one count was recorded for this clone. This sample also contains other DNA sequences that code for the same CDR3. V usage is TRBV27 and J usage is TRBJ2-7, with 10 bases that match TRBD1. This CDR3 spans 13 amino acids. V shed 5 bases and J 6 bases; nucleotides not matched to a gene: 4. Germline V gene lookup returns CDR1 MNHEY and CDR2 SMNVEV (reference sequence). CDR3 residues: CASSLWDRGEQYF. The CDR3 DNA is TGTGCCAGCAGTCTATGGGACAGGGGCGAGCAGTACTTC.

This rearrangement joins TRBV5-4 to TRBJ2-7; 7 bases are a match to TRBD1. CDR3 length equals 13 residues. Trimming took 2 bases from V and 5 from J; bases not matched to a gene: 4. The germline V gene has CDR1 SGHNT and CDR2 YYREEE (reference sequence). The CDR3 region has the DNA TGTGCCAGCAGCTTTCAGGGGGTCCACGAGCAGTACTTC. It yields the protein CASSFQGVHEQYF.

The chain couples TRBV27 to TRBJ2-2; TRBD2 aligns across 8 bases. Looked up from germline, CDR1 is MNHEY and CDR2 is SMNVEV (reference sequence). V lost 5 bases, J lost 10 bases, and 18 bases stayed unmatched. The CDR3 covers 17 residues. The CDR3 is CASSLELTGGPWEELFF. In DNA form, the CDR3 reads TGTGCCAGCAGTCTCGAATTAACGGGAGGGCCTTGGGAGGAGCTGTTTTTT.

The chain is built from TRBV13 and TRBJ1-2, with 8 bases aligning to TRBD1. This CDR3 region has 16 residues. The germline gives CDR1 PRHDT, CDR2 FYEKMQ (reference sequence). V lost 2 bases, J lost 13 bases, and 18 bases stayed unmatched. The CDR3 sequence: CASSLNPAGTGTLCTF. In DNA form, the CDR3 reads TGTGCCAGCAGCTTAAACCCGGCTGGGACAGGCACCCTATGCACCTTC.

The V and J genes are TRBV2 and TRBJ2-7, with D tentatively TRBD2 (6 bases). Trimming took 6 bases from V and 0 from J, leaving 15 bases between them. The CDR3 runs 15 residues. CDR1 and CDR2 from the germline V gene are SNHLY and FYNNEI. The CDR3 coding sequence is TGTGCCAGCAGCCGCACTAGCCGTATCTCCTACGAGCAGTACTTC. Encoded protein: CASSRTSRISYEQYF.

The V and J genes are TRBV13 and TRBJ1-3; D uncertain. The CDR3 sequence is 14 residues long. Deletions cut 1 base from V and 3 bases from J, with 7 bases between. Germline CDR1 reads PRHDT; CDR2 reads FYEKMQ (reference sequence). This CDR3 reads CASSLETGGNTIYF. DNA of the CDR3: TGTGCCAGCAGCTTAGAGACGGGTGGAAACACCATATATTTT.